This T cell receptor beta chain derives from a study of PD-L1 blockade in urothelial cancer. Looking at the study overall: The year 2014 saw patients start atezolizumab, 1,200 mg intravenously every 3 weeks. Specimens of blood held a median count of roughly 150,000 T cells. The study's findings and limits: Tumor-linked clones in blood grew more by 3 weeks in durable-benefit patients.

With regard to this clone: Its antigen remains unidentified.

The CDR3 runs 15 residues. Germline-derived CDR1 and CDR2 are WNHNN and SYGVQD (reference sequence). J gave up 2 bases and V 5 bases, and 6 bases lay outside the gene matches. Profiled with immunoSEQ multiplex PCR; TCRdb holds only in-frame clones, not every one. Among roughly 74,000 clones listed, roughly 87% were seen once. This chain connects TRBV10-1 to TRBJ2-7, with TRBD2 matching over 10 bases. The sequencing used PBMCs, collected around atezolizumab (anti-PD-L1) treatment. This receptor was taken from an older woman with urothelial cancer. The CDR3 loop is CASSTSSGSTYEQYF. The CDR3 coding sequence is TGCGCCAGCAGTACGTCTAGCGGGAGTACCTACGAGCAGTACTTC.